This T cell receptor beta chain emerged from a study of blood T cell repertoires in COVID-19 (dated by TCRdb to 2018 to 2021). Some background on the complete study: The collaborator samples originated in the United States, Italy and Spain and spanned the acute and convalescent phases of COVID-19. The prospective study material was composed of cDNA or gDNA derived from T cells, B-cell-depleted T cells, or PBMCs. Subjects who had been exposed to COVID-19, were actively infected with it, or had recovered from it provided the deeply sampled blood TCRbeta repertoires that made up the dataset. Where HLA class I and class II types were available, the types were taken from metadata supplied by the sample provider, not from assay-based typing. The samples were drawn from two sources: the first 160 participants of the ongoing ImmuneRACE study, and 1,254 subjects contributed by 6 global collaborators. The repertoires were released in a freely available public database intended as a resource for research on the immune response to SARS-CoV-2. Nearly every sample came with metadata listing a de-identified subject ID, COVID-19 status, age in years and sex.

Another Seattle source contributed samples from volunteer blood donors who had recovered from COVID-19. Each collaborating institution followed its own protocols to collect whole blood in K2EDTA tubes. For TCRbeta analysis, collaborators shipped samples as frozen whole blood, isolated PBMCs, or DNA extracted from either of those sample types. Note on this clone: The specificity of this receptor is unknown. No quality values exist for individual bases; no much larger clone is one base distant.

What the research found in general, with its limitations: The quantity of clinical and demographic metadata differed by source and by participant and was supplied without curation.

As encoded in the germline V gene, CDR1 is MGHRA while CDR2 is YSYEKL. The CDR3 contains 16 residues, cysteine and phenylalanine counted. The CDR3 DNA has 48 bases and is translated from base 1. Here V drops 0 bases and J drops 1 base, and the junction holds 5 bases not matched to any gene. TCRbeta CDR3 regions were amplified from genomic DNA by means of the immunoSEQ Assay, a bias-controlled multiplex PCR. The study's own analysis went as follows. The number of nucleated cells in each sample was estimated by amplification of reference gene primers within the assay. Sequence reads were collapsed and filtered to measure the absolute abundance of every unique TCRbeta CDR3 rearrangement. Productive Simpson clonality was computed per sample as the square root of Simpson's diversity index over productive rearrangements. Entries here come from immuneACCESS through TCRdb and include only in-frame sequences with V and J called. Some clones fail to appear in such tables; in the studies checked, an unresolved V gene covers under half of the shortfall, and the cause of the remainder is unknown. D and trimming come from the DNA, and the V and J calls and clone size come from that table. In this sample the table shows roughly 180,000 clones, 70% to 85% of which occur a single time. The top ten hold 1% to 1.5% of the sample.

This clonotype was obtained from a man between 60 and 70 years old who had recovered from COVID-19. The sequence is built from TRBV4-1 and TRBJ2-5; TRBD2 lines up with 7 middle nucleotides. The source material was peripheral blood. The sequenced DNA: TGCGCCAGCAGCCAAGAGGGGGGGAGATTCCAAGAGACCCAGTACTTC. Translated, this is CASSQEGGRFQETQYF.